This T cell receptor beta chain originates from a study of T cell clonality in common variable immunodeficiency. General study results and limits: In common variable immunodeficiency, TCR beta chains reportedly carried fewer deletions and N-nucleotide insertions. Shared TCRbeta clones were fewer between CVID subjects than controls. Compared with healthy controls, CVID subjects showed increased TCRbeta clonality, mostly in about a third.

The data were produced by immunoSEQ multiplex PCR, yet TCRdb's version contains in-frame clones alone and is incomplete. Listed here are 15,000 to 20,000 clones without any singletons, the top ten holding roughly 12%. CVID subjects were neither ill nor on immunomodulatory or immunosuppressive medication at sampling. As concerns this clone: Antigen specificity is unknown.

Sequencing was performed on peripheral blood mononuclear cells. The sequence came from a human donor with common variable immunodeficiency.

Partial CDR3 DNA: TGTGCCAGTGCTGTCGGCGGGCGTTCATACGAG. It encodes CASAVGGRSYE. The full CDR3 sequence reads CASAVGGRSYEQYF. The chain carries TRBV19 and TRBJ2-7; tentatively, D is TRBD2 (5 bases). The read finishes 3 residues shy of the CDR3 end, and the germline J gene is used to complete it. There are 14 residues in the CDR3. The germline CDR1 and CDR2 sequences are LNHDA and SQIVND (reference sequence). The V gene lost 8 bases and the J gene lost 4 bases, with 18 bases spanning the gap.